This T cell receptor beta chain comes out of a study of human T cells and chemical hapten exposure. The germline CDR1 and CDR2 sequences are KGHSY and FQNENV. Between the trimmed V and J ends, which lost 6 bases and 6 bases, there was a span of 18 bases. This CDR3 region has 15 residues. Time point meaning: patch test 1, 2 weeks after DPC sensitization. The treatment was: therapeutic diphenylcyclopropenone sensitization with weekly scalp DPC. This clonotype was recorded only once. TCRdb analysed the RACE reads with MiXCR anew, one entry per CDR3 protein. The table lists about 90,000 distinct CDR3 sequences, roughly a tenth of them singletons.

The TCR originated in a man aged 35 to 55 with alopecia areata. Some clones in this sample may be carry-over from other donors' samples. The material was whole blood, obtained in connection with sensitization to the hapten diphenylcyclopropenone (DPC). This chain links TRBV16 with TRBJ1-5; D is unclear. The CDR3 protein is CASSHSAELFQPQHF. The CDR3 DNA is TGTGCCAGCAGTCACTCGGCTGAACTATTTCAGCCCCAGCATTTT.